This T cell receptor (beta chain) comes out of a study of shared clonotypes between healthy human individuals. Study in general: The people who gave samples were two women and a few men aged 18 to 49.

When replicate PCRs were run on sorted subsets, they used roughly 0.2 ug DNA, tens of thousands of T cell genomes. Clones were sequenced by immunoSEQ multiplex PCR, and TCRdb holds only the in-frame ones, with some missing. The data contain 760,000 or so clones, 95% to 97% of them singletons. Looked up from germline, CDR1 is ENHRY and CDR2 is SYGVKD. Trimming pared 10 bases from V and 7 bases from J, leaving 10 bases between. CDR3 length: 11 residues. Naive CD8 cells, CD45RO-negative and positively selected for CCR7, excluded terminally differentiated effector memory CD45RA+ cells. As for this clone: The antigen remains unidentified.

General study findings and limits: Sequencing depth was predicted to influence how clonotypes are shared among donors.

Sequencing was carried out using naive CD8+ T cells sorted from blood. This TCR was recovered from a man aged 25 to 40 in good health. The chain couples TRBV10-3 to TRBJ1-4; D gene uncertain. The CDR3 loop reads CATRFSEKLFF. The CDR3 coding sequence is TGTGCCACCCGGTTTAGTGAAAAACTGTTTTTT.